This entry lists 24 T cell receptor beta chains sequenced from one sample in a study of blood T cells in healthy people across ages. A J-beta primer mix and a sample-barcoded 5' primer were used in a second PCR of roughly 7 to 12 cycles. TCRdb redid the calling of the 5' RACE reads with MiXCR, one entry per CDR3 protein. The sample yields 450,000 to 700,000 distinct CDR3 sequences, approximately 30% seen once. Sequences were obtained from blood. The receptors shown here come from a woman in her 70s in good health.

The table lists this clonotype with a few counts. The chain joins TRBV12-3 or TRBV12-4 to TRBJ2-5, with a tentative D call TRBD2 (6 bases). This CDR3 contains 17 residues. V was trimmed by 6 bases and J by 2 bases, leaving 22 bases between them. Here the CDR3 reads CASSVTLGGYSQETQYF. CDR3 DNA: TGTGCCAGCAGCGTTACCCTCGGAGGGTATTCACAAGAGACCCAGTACTTC.

This chain connects TRBV29-1 to TRBJ2-3; possibly TRBD1 for D (6 bases). The CDR3 runs 11 residues. Germline loops: CDR1 SQVTM, CDR2 ANQGSEA. V lost 8 bases and J 3 bases, leaving 9 bases between the germline ends. The CDR3 DNA follows: TGCAGCATAAGGGGGACAGATACGCAGTATTTT. This encodes CSIRGTDTQYF.

This chain uses TRBV7-2 with TRBJ1-3; D is uncertain. Looked up from germline, CDR1 is SGHTA and CDR2 is FQGNSA. The CDR3 sequence is 16 residues long. V was clipped by 1 base and J by 0 bases, with 10 bases between them. DNA of the CDR3: TGTGCCAGCAGCTTAGGCGCAGTACTCTCTGGAAACACCATATATTTT. Protein: CASSLGAVLSGNTIYF.

Many counts were recorded for this clonotype. J is TRBJ2-5 and V is TRBV29-1; a weak D match, TRBD1 (5 bases). The germline V gene encodes CDR1 SQVTM and CDR2 ANQGSEA. V was clipped by 2 bases and J by 6 bases, with 10 bases between them. There are 12 residues in the CDR3. In DNA, the CDR3 is TGCAGCGTTGAACAGGGTAGAAAGACCCAGTACTTC. Its protein product is CSVEQGRKTQYF.

The rearrangement uses TRBV2 and TRBJ2-1, with 7 bases fitting TRBD1. The CDR3 runs 16 residues. Germline values: CDR1 SNHLY, CDR2 FYNNEI. V lost 5 bases and J lost 4; bases outside the gene matches: 11. This chain's CDR3 is CASSRTGDQSYNEQFF. The CDR3 region has the DNA TGTGCCAGCAGTCGAACAGGGGACCAGTCTTACAATGAGCAGTTCTTC. Looking up the rest from reference TRBV2 and TRBJ2-1 gives the full variable domain: EPEVTQTPSHQVTQMGQEVILRCVPISNHLYFYWYRQILGQKVEFLVSFYNNEISEKSEIFDDQFSVERPDGSNFTLKIRSTKLEDSAMYFCASSRTGDQSYNEQFFGPGTRLTVL.

This clonotype was recorded a few times. The chain recombines TRBV20-1 with TRBJ1-5; 10 bases line up with TRBD1. CDR3 length equals 16 residues. Germline CDR1 reads DFQATT; CDR2 reads SNEGSKA (reference sequence). The ends lost 1 base at V and 1 base at J; junction bases unmatched: 4. The CDR3 is CSARGQGALSNQPQHF. The CDR3 region has the DNA TGCAGTGCTAGAGGACAGGGGGCTTTGAGCAATCAGCCCCAGCATTTT.

This clonotype has a handful of counts. This CDR3 reads CASSLELAGAAGQFF. CDR3 bases: TGCGCCAGCAGCTTGGAGCTAGCGGGGGCCGCGGGGCAGTTCTTC. This chain links TRBV5-1 with TRBJ2-1; 10 bases map to TRBD2. This CDR3 has 15 amino acids. The V gene's germline CDR1 is SGHRS and CDR2 YFSETQ. J was trimmed by 12 bases and V by 0 bases; bases with no gene match: 9. The entire variable domain, with the rest obtained from reference TRBV5-1 and TRBJ2-1, is as follows: KAGVTQTPRYLIKTRGQQVTLSCSPISGHRSVSWYQQTPGQGLQFLFEYFSETQRNKGNFPGRFSGRQFSNSRSEMNVSTLELGDSALYLCASSLELAGAAGQFFGPGTRLTVL.

The gene calls are TRBV2 and TRBJ2-2; 10 positions agree with TRBD2. Germline loops: CDR1 SNHLY, CDR2 FYNNEI. CDR3 length: 15 residues. V shed 2 bases, J shed 7 bases, and the junction held 4 bases outside the gene matches. The CDR3 bases are TGTGCCAGCAGTGAAAAAGTAGCGGGGGGCGGGGAGCTGTTTTTT. The encoded protein is CASSEKVAGGGELFF.

The J gene is TRBJ2-6, the V gene TRBV7-2; D unclear. From germline, CDR1 is SGHTA and CDR2 FQGNSA. This CDR3 comprises 17 residues. The V gene lost 0 bases and the J gene lost 0 bases, with 9 bases spanning the gap. The CDR3 bases are TGTGCCAGCAGCTTAGCGGTGAGCAGCTCTGGGGCCAACGTCCTGACTTTC. Translated: CASSLAVSSSGANVLTF.

The chain couples TRBV5-1 to TRBJ2-5; the match to TRBD1 covers 7 bases. With 4 bases clipped from V and 2 bases from J, the junction kept 5 bases outside the gene matches. The CDR3 spans 14 residues. Germline V gene data show CDR1 as SGHRS and CDR2 as YFSETQ. The CDR3 loop is CASSGQATQETQYF. CDR3 DNA sequence: TGCGCCAGCAGCGGACAGGCGACGCAAGAGACCCAGTACTTC.

The genes are TRBV4-2 and TRBJ2-7; TRBD1 matches at 7 bases. The CDR3 is 15 amino acids. J gave up 4 bases and V 1 base, and 7 bases lay outside the gene matches. The V gene's germline CDR1 is LGHNA and CDR2 YNFKEQ. Here the CDR3 reads CASSQGAHRGYEQYF. CDR3 sequence (DNA): TGTGCCAGCAGCCAAGGGGCGCACAGGGGTTACGAGCAGTACTTC.

This sequence joins TRBV12-3 or TRBV12-4 and TRBJ1-3; no definite D call. V was clipped by 3 bases and J by 0 bases, with 15 bases between them. The CDR3 sequence is 17 residues long. CDR3 sequence: CASSFGRRQLSGNTIYF. The CDR3, as DNA: TGTGCCAGCAGTTTTGGTCGGCGGCAGCTCTCTGGAAACACCATATATTTT.

This clonotype turned up a few times. CDR3 protein: CATSRNTGGGELFF. CDR3 coding DNA: TGTGCCACCAGCAGAAACACCGGGGGCGGGGAGCTGTTTTTT. This chain joins TRBV15 and TRBJ2-2; possibly TRBD2 for D (6 bases). The V end lost 2 bases, the J end lost 7 bases, and 11 bases lay between the germline ends. The CDR3 is 14 amino acids. Per germline, CDR1 LNHNV and CDR2 YYDKDF (reference sequence).

This clonotype was seen only a few times. Written as DNA, the CDR3 is TGTGCCAGTATCAGAGGGGAGTTGATGAACACTGAAGCTTTCTTT. Amino acids: CASIRGELMNTEAFF. The gene calls are TRBV19 and TRBJ1-1, with a possible D match to TRBD1 (5 bases). The germline V gene encodes CDR1 LNHDA and CDR2 SQIVND (reference sequence). Trimming pared 7 bases from V and 0 bases from J, leaving 15 bases between. The CDR3 consists of 15 residues.

The V and J genes are TRBV24-1 and TRBJ1-2; 8 positions agree with TRBD1. There are 15 residues in the CDR3. The ends lost 4 bases at V and 7 bases at J; junction bases unmatched: 10. Germline values: CDR1 KGHDR, CDR2 SFDVKD. The CDR3 here is CATSDRGRGQVGYTF. In nucleotides, the CDR3 is TGTGCCACCAGTGACCGCGGCAGGGGGCAGGTTGGCTACACCTTC.

This rearrangement joins TRBV7-3 to TRBJ2-5; 9 nucleotides align to TRBD1. CDR1 is SGHTA, CDR2 FQGTGA, per germline. With 5 bases clipped from V and 11 bases from J, the junction kept 9 bases outside the gene matches. This CDR3 region has 13 residues. CDR3 loop: CASSVGTGLEQYF. DNA for the CDR3: TGTGCCAGCAGCGTCGGGACAGGGTTGGAGCAGTACTTC.

This clonotype turned up a few times. Germline and junction disagree at one end, which may indicate a read error. This chain links TRBV6-2 or TRBV6-3 with TRBJ2-3; TRBD2 aligns across 13 bases. Germline CDR1 MNHEY, CDR2 SVGEGT. CDR3 length equals 15 residues. The DNA for the CDR3 is TGTGCCAACAGTTACTCCGGGACTAGCGGGGAGGCGCAGTATTTT. This codes for CANSYSGTSGEAQYF.

This clonotype was recorded a few times. V gene TRBV12-3 or TRBV12-4 combines with J gene TRBJ1-1, with D possibly matching TRBD1 (6 bases). The length of the CDR3 is 14 residues. V was cut by 6 bases and J by 5 bases, with 16 bases left in between. The CDR3 DNA reads TGTGCCAGCAGAGAGGACAGAGAGAGAACTGAAGCTTTCTTT. It encodes CASREDRERTEAFF.

This chain connects TRBV6-1 to TRBJ2-5; D is unclear. The J call may not be correct, given that the DNA end is closer to TRBJ2-7. Germline V gives CDR1 MNHNS, CDR2 SASEGT. The CDR3 length is 13 residues. The CDR3 protein is CASSENGPYEQYF. CDR3 DNA: TGTGCCAGCAGTGAAAACGGCCCCTACGAGCAGTACTTC.

Notes on this clonotype: This may arise from a read error, as a much more abundant clone is one base away. V usage is TRBV6-5 and J usage is TRBJ2-5; D not resolved. The CDR3 contains 12 residues. CDR1 and CDR2 (germline): MNHEY, SVGAGI. The CDR3 DNA reads as TGTGCCAGCAGTTACTCGAGAGAGACCCAGCACTTC. It translates to CASSYSRETQHF.

The sample holds many counts of this clonotype. The chain's CDR3 is CASSYSKWTPADTQYF. CDR3 coding DNA: TGTGCCAGCAGTTATTCCAAGTGGACTCCCGCGGATACGCAGTATTTT. The chain recombines TRBV6-5 with TRBJ2-3; the D gene is possibly TRBD2 (5 bases). The germline gives CDR1 MNHEY, CDR2 SVGAGI. The CDR3 length is 16 residues. With 3 bases removed from V and 6 bases from J, the gap between germline ends came to 19 bases.

This clonotype was picked up one time. This chain joins TRBV7-2 and TRBJ2-3; D is possibly TRBD2 (6 bases). The CDR3 is 15 residues long. From germline, CDR1 is SGHTA and CDR2 FQGNSA. With 1 base removed from V and 5 bases from J, the gap between germline ends came to 13 bases. The CDR3 region is CASSLGPVSGDTQYF. CDR3 sequence (DNA): TGTGCCAGCAGCTTAGGACCGGTTAGCGGAGATACGCAGTATTTT.

V gene TRBV6-5 combines with J gene TRBJ1-1; 7 bases align to TRBD1. The CDR3 runs to 13 residues. Trimming cost V 2 bases and J 12 bases; bases outside gene matches: 9. Germline CDR1 MNHEY, CDR2 SVGAGI. The chain's CDR3 is CASSYEGAPRTFF. In DNA form, the CDR3 reads TGTGCCAGCAGTTACGAGGGGGCCCCGCGAACTTTCTTT.

A few counts support this clonotype. This chain links TRBV16 with TRBJ2-5; D possibly corresponds to TRBD2 (6 bases). The germline V and J ends were trimmed by 1 base and 7 bases, with 13 bases remaining between them. This CDR3 has 14 residues. CDR1 is KGHSY, CDR2 FQNENV, per germline. CDR3 in amino acids: CASSQWRGSGTQYF. Written as DNA, the CDR3 is TGTGCCAGCAGCCAATGGAGGGGATCGGGGACCCAGTACTTC.